This T cell receptor beta chain was identified in a study of blood T cell repertoires in COVID-19. Study information: Specimens from acute and convalescent COVID-19 originated in the United States, Italy and Spain. The cDNA or gDNA used as material had been derived from T cells, B-cell-depleted T cells, or PBMCs.

Under the authors' procedure: Estimation of nucleated cell counts relied on the amplification of reference gene primers. Clones were read by immunoSEQ multiplex PCR, and TCRdb kept only the in-frame ones, dropping some. V and J calls and clone size are as listed in that table; D and trimming were resolved from the DNA. The table shows 150,000 to 200,000 clones, with 70% to 90% occurring only once. The CDR3 length is 14 residues. V was cut by 1 base and J by 1 base, with 7 bases left in between. In germline, CDR1 is SNHLY, CDR2 FYNNEI. The genes are TRBV2 and TRBJ2-5, with no clear D. The sequenced sample consisted of peripheral blood. The clonotype was recovered from a man in his 60s with active or convalescent COVID-19. CDR3 in amino acids: CASSEVTPQETQYF. CDR3 nucleotides: TGTGCCAGCAGTGAAGTGACACCCCAAGAGACCCAGTACTTC.